These T cell receptor beta chains were read from a single sample in a study of blood T cell repertoires in COVID-19. Sequencing used immunoSEQ multiplex PCR; TCRdb keeps in-frame clones, though not all of them. The sample lists nearly 110,000 clones; about four fifths were seen once. Sequencing input: peripheral blood. The source of these receptors is a man aged 65 to 85 with acute or convalescent COVID-19. Each CDR3 is given with its conserved first and last residue. Each record gives: J gene, D gene, V gene, clone size, CDR3 protein, CDR3 DNA. A D gene is named only where the DNA matches it firmly. Size is omitted from some rows. Given values are once, few, many or a class for expanded clones.

TRBJ1-3 | NA | TRBV7-8 | NA | CASSLGGGDSGNTIYF | TGTGCCAGCAGCTTGGGGGGGGGCGACTCTGGAAACACCATATATTTT
TRBJ1-6 | TRBD1 | TRBV6-1 | NA | CASSEGQANSPLHF | TGTGCCAGCAGTGAGGGACAGGCGAATTCACCCCTCCACTTT
TRBJ2-1 | NA | TRBV7-2 | NA | CASAPGVTEQFF | TGTGCCAGCGCACCAGGGGTAACTGAGCAGTTCTTC
TRBJ2-5 | NA | TRBV7-9 | NA | CASSPRGGEETQYF | TGTGCCAGCAGCCCAAGGGGCGGGGAGGAGACCCAGTACTTC
TRBJ2-2 | TRBD2 | TRBV9 | NA | CASSVRAGGRNTGELFF | TGTGCCAGCAGCGTAAGAGCGGGGGGGAGGAACACCGGGGAGCTGTTTTTT
TRBJ2-7 | NA | TRBV11-2 | NA | CASTHLRGASYEQYF | TGTGCCAGCACCCACCTCCGGGGGGCCTCCTACGAGCAGTACTTC
TRBJ2-5 | TRBD1 | TRBV5-1 | NA | CASKETGQYQETQYF | TGCGCCAGCAAGGAAACGGGACAGTACCAAGAGACCCAGTACTTC
TRBJ1-1 | NA | TRBV3-1/TRBV3-2 | NA | CASSQAGGKTEAFF | TGTGCCAGCAGCCAAGCCGGAGGAAAGACTGAAGCTTTCTTT
TRBJ2-5 | TRBD2 | TRBV5-1 | NA | CASSLGLAGKETQYF | TGCGCCAGCAGCTTGGGACTAGCGGGAAAAGAGACCCAGTACTTC
TRBJ2-5 | NA | TRBV6-5 | once | CASSYLQRAETQYF | TGTGCCAGCAGTTACCTCCAGCGGGCTGAGACCCAGTACTTC
TRBJ2-6 | NA | TRBV5-1 | NA | CATSTSGANVLTF | TGCGCCACGAGTACCTCTGGGGCCAACGTCCTGACTTTC
TRBJ2-2 | NA | TRBV3-1/TRBV3-2 | NA | CASSHLREGRFYTGELFF | TGTGCCAGCAGCCATCTCCGAGAGGGCAGATTTTACACCGGGGAGCTGTTTTTT
TRBJ2-1 | NA | TRBV7-8 | NA | CASSPGGTGVYNEQFF | TGTGCCAGCAGCCCTGGGGGGACGGGGGTCTACAATGAGCAGTTCTTC
TRBJ1-2 | TRBD1 | TRBV6-5 | NA | CASRKQGAREGYTF | TGTGCCAGCAGGAAACAGGGGGCGCGTGAAGGCTACACCTTC
TRBJ2-2 | TRBD1 | TRBV24-1 | NA | CATSLGQGERTGELFF | TGTGCCACCAGCCTCGGACAGGGGGAACGGACCGGGGAGCTGTTTTTT
TRBJ1-2 | NA | TRBV14 | NA | CASSQSGGRGYTF | TGTGCCAGCAGCCAATCCGGGGGGAGAGGCTACACCTTC
TRBJ2-3 | TRBD1 | TRBV18 | NA | CASSPRDRVPDTQYF | TGTGCCAGCTCACCCCGGGACAGGGTCCCAGATACGCAGTATTTT
TRBJ2-7 | TRBD2 | TRBV6-5 | NA | CASTRAGGSYEQYF | TGTGCCAGCACCCGGGCGGGGGGGTCCTACGAGCAGTACTTC
TRBJ2-7 | TRBD2 | TRBV29-1 | NA | CSVVPGLEYEQYF | TGCAGCGTTGTCCCGGGACTAGAATACGAGCAGTACTTC
TRBJ2-3 | TRBD1 | TRBV19 | NA | CASSTQGAGTDTQYF | TGTGCCAGTAGTACACAGGGGGCCGGCACAGATACGCAGTATTTT
TRBJ2-1 | TRBD2 | TRBV4-1 | NA | CASSQGWSGTSLNEQFF | TGCGCCAGCAGCCAAGGCTGGTCCGGGACTAGCCTTAATGAGCAGTTCTTC
TRBJ1-3 | TRBD1 | TRBV7-2 | NA | CASSQGQGGLGTIYF | TGTGCCAGCAGCCAAGGACAGGGCGGGTTGGGCACCATATATTTT
TRBJ2-1 | NA | TRBV5-6 | NA | CASSLPGRYNEQFF | TGTGCCAGCAGCTTGCCAGGCCGTTACAATGAGCAGTTCTTC
TRBJ2-5 | NA | TRBV5-1 | NA | CASSLGLERETQYF | TGCGCCAGCAGCTTGGGACTAGAGCGAGAGACCCAGTACTTC
TRBJ2-5 | NA | TRBV18 | NA | CASSLTSGETQYF | TGTGCCAGCTCACTGACTAGTGGGGAGACCCAGTACTTC
TRBJ2-3 | NA | TRBV7-6 | NA | CASSSGGRDTDTQYF | TGTGCCAGCAGCTCCGGAGGCCGGGACACAGATACGCAGTATTTT
TRBJ1-6 | NA | TRBV18 | NA | CASSPGTWDHSPLHF | TGTGCCAGCTCCCCCGGGACATGGGACCATTCACCCCTCCACTTT
TRBJ1-1 | TRBD1 | TRBV3-1/TRBV3-2 | NA | CATSGGAETEAFF | TGTGCCACCTCAGGGGGCGCGGAGACTGAAGCTTTCTTT
TRBJ2-1 | NA | TRBV5-8 | NA | CASSMGTGSYNEQFF | TGTGCCAGCAGCATGGGGACCGGGAGTTACAATGAGCAGTTCTTC
TRBJ2-7 | NA | TRBV6-5 | NA | CASSSRQFDFTYEQYF | TGTGCCAGCAGTTCCCGACAGTTCGATTTCACCTACGAGCAGTACTTC
TRBJ1-2 | NA | TRBV12-3/TRBV12-4 | NA | CASSLDRLYGYTF | TGTGCCAGCAGTTTAGACAGGCTCTATGGCTACACCTTC
TRBJ2-2 | NA | TRBV7-3 | NA | CASSTIPPGANTGELFF | TGTGCCAGCAGCACCATACCGCCGGGGGCGAACACCGGGGAGCTGTTTTTT
TRBJ1-4 | TRBD1 | TRBV7-2 | few | CASSPDRGEKLFF | TGTGCCAGCAGCCCTGACAGGGGTGAAAAACTGTTTTTT
TRBJ1-2 | NA | TRBV5-4 | NA | CASSLGGVVYGYTF | TGTGCCAGCAGCTTGGGGGGGGTGGTCTATGGCTACACCTTC
TRBJ2-3 | TRBD2 | TRBV18 | NA | CASSPTSGDTDTQYF | TGTGCCAGCTCACCGACTAGCGGGGACACAGATACGCAGTATTTT
TRBJ2-3 | NA | TRBV7-3 | NA | CASSLYSDTQYF | TGTGCCAGCAGCCTATATTCCGATACGCAGTATTTT
TRBJ1-5 | NA | TRBV4-2 | NA | CASSQEEAPNQPQHF | TGTGCCAGCAGCCAAGAGGAGGCCCCCAATCAGCCCCAGCATTTT
TRBJ1-2 | NA | TRBV7-8 | NA | CASSLGSVYGYTF | TGTGCCAGCAGCTTAGGCAGCGTCTATGGCTACACCTTC
TRBJ2-3 | NA | TRBV7-3 | NA | CASSYSGETDTQYF | TGTGCCAGCAGCTACTCGGGGGAAACAGATACGCAGTATTTT
TRBJ1-1 | TRBD1 | TRBV6-5 | NA | CASGKQGTEAFF | TGTGCCAGCGGTAAACAGGGGACTGAAGCTTTCTTT
TRBJ2-3 | TRBD1 | TRBV7-2 | NA | CASSLGQGIDTQYF | TGTGCCAGCAGCTTGGGACAGGGTATCGATACGCAGTATTTT
TRBJ1-4 | TRBD1 | TRBV5-4 | NA | CASSSGSRTGNEKLFF | TGTGCCAGCAGCTCCGGATCACGGACAGGGAACGAAAAACTGTTTTTT
TRBJ2-7 | NA | TRBV6-5 | NA | CASSTKRQLAYEQYF | TGTGCCAGCAGCACAAAGAGGCAATTGGCCTACGAGCAGTACTTC
TRBJ1-2 | NA | TRBV5-1 | NA | CASSWGDYGYTF | TGCGCCAGCAGCTGGGGGGACTATGGCTACACCTTC
TRBJ2-2 | TRBD2 | TRBV7-6 | NA | CASSLAERGPTGELFF | TGTGCCAGCAGCTTAGCGGAGCGGGGGCCAACCGGGGAGCTGTTTTTT
TRBJ1-2 | NA | TRBV4-3 | NA | CASSQDLGTGSSGNYGYTF | TGCGCCAGCAGCCAAGATTTAGGCACAGGCTCTAGTGGAAACTATGGCTACACCTTC
TRBJ2-5 | TRBD2 | TRBV7-9 | once | CASSPGTSGDQETQYF | TGTGCCAGCAGCCCCGGGACTAGCGGGGACCAAGAGACCCAGTACTTC
TRBJ2-3 | NA | TRBV5-4 | NA | CASSRAGGPADTQYF | TGTGCCAGCAGCCGTGCCGGGGGGCCAGCAGATACGCAGTATTTT
TRBJ2-5 | NA | TRBV5-1 | NA | CASSPAEGTRETQYF | TGCGCCAGCAGCCCCGCCGAGGGGACTCGCGAGACCCAGTACTTC
TRBJ1-2 | NA | TRBV6-5 | NA | CASRTPGFRYGYTF | TGTGCCAGCAGAACCCCAGGGTTTCGCTATGGCTACACCTTC
TRBJ1-1 | NA | TRBV29-1 | NA | CSVRRQNTEAFF | TGCAGCGTCCGGCGGCAGAACACTGAAGCTTTCTTT
TRBJ1-4 | NA | TRBV5-1 | few | CASSLRGTGEKLFF | TGCGCCAGCAGCTTGAGGGGGACGGGTGAAAAACTGTTTTTT
TRBJ1-4 | NA | TRBV18 | NA | CASSYSATNEKLFF | TGTGCCAGCTCCTACAGTGCAACTAATGAAAAACTGTTTTTT
TRBJ2-5 | TRBD2 | TRBV5-4 | NA | CASSLAGLAGVKETQYF | TGTGCCAGCAGCTTGGCGGGACTAGCGGGGGTAAAAGAGACCCAGTACTTC
TRBJ1-4 | TRBD1 | TRBV9 | NA | CASSDQQGASEKLFF | TGTGCCAGCAGCGATCAACAGGGGGCAAGTGAAAAACTGTTTTTT
TRBJ2-7 | NA | TRBV19 | NA | CASSPGQTHEQYF | TGTGCCAGTAGTCCCGGACAGACCCACGAGCAGTACTTC
TRBJ1-2 | NA | TRBV14 | NA | CASSPRDIVDHGYTF | TGTGCCAGCAGCCCTCGGGACATCGTGGACCATGGCTACACCTTC
TRBJ1-1 | NA | TRBV12-3/TRBV12-4 | NA | CASSFAGNTEAFF | TGTGCCAGCAGTTTTGCAGGGAACACTGAAGCTTTCTTT
TRBJ2-3 | TRBD2 | TRBV19 | NA | CASTTGGAQRDTQYF | TGTGCCAGTACCACCGGGGGGGCTCAAAGGGATACGCAGTATTTT
TRBJ1-1 | NA | TRBV7-6 | few | CASSLRGRGWGTEAFF | TGTGCCAGCAGCCTCCGAGGAAGGGGATGGGGCACTGAAGCTTTCTTT